This note documents a single TCR beta chain sequence. Its target antigen remains unknown. No much larger clonotype is one base removed from it; base qualities were not supplied. TCRbeta CDR3 regions were amplified from genomic DNA using the immunoSEQ Assay, a bias-controlled multiplex PCR. The authors processed their data as follows. Within the assay, amplification of reference gene primers was used to estimate how many nucleated cells each sample contained. Sequence reads were collapsed and filtered to measure the absolute abundance of every unique TCRbeta CDR3 rearrangement. For each sample, productive Simpson clonality was calculated by taking the square root of Simpson's diversity index across productive rearrangements. Drawn from immuneACCESS, this table holds only the in-frame rearrangements with V and J called that TCRdb kept. Clones are partly lost; checked studies trace under half to an unresolved V gene and leave the rest unexplained. For V, J and clone size, that table is used; D and trimming come from the DNA. This sample gives approximately 24,000 clones in total; over 90% of them show up just once. Roughly 2% of the sample comes from the top ten.

Reading the germline V gene gives CDR1 WSHSY and CDR2 SAAADI. V drops 0 bases and J drops 0 bases, leaving 9 bases in between. The CDR3, cysteine through phenylalanine, is 15 amino acids long. Only CDR3 DNA is held: 45 bases, read in frame from base 1. This sample stems from a study of blood T cell repertoires in COVID-19 (dated by TCRdb to about 2020). Broadly, across the study: Collaborator samples came from the United States, Italy and Spain and covered acute and convalescent phases of COVID-19. Where available, HLA class I and class II types were taken from metadata supplied by the sample provider and were not determined by assay-based typing. Deeply sampled blood TCRbeta repertoires from subjects exposed to, actively infected with, or recovered from COVID-19 were included in the dataset. The repertoires were made available in a free public database intended to serve as a resource for research on the immune response to SARS-CoV-2. Sample metadata almost always included a de-identified subject ID, COVID-19 status, age in years and sex. The material from the prospective study consisted of cDNA or gDNA derived from T cells, B-cell-depleted T cells, or PBMCs. The samples were drawn from two sources: the first 160 participants of the ongoing ImmuneRACE study, and 1,000 to 1,500 subjects contributed by 6 global collaborators.

Whole blood was collected in K2EDTA tubes by collaborating institutions according to the institutions' own protocols. For TCRbeta analysis, collaborators shipped samples as frozen whole blood, isolated PBMCs, or DNA extracted from either of those sample types. What the study reported, not specific to this receptor: Clinical and demographic metadata were provided uncurated, with the amount varying by source and participant.

The V gene is TRBV10-2 and the J gene is TRBJ2-7; TRBD1 might be the D gene, on 6 matching bases. The sample was peripheral blood. This clonotype was sampled from a human donor in a cohort sampled during active COVID-19. The CDR3 reads as follows: CASSESTGPSYEQYF. The nucleotides read TGCGCCAGCAGTGAGTCGACAGGACCCTCCTACGAGCAGTACTTC.